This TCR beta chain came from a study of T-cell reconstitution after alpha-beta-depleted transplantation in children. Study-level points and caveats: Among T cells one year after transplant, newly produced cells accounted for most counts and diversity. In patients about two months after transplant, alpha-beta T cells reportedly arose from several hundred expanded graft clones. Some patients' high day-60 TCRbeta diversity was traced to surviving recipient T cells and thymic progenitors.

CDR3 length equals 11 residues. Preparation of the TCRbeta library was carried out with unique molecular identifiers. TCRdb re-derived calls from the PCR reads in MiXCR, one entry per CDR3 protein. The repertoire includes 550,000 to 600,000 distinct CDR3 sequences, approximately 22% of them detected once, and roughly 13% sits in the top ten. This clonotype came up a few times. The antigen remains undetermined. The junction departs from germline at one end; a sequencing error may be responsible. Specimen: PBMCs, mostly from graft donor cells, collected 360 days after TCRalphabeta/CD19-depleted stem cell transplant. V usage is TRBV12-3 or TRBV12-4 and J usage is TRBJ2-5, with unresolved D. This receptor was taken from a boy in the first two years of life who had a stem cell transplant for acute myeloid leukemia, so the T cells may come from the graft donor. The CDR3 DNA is TGTGCCAGCGGTTTGTATGAGACCCAGTACTTC. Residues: CASGLYETQYF.